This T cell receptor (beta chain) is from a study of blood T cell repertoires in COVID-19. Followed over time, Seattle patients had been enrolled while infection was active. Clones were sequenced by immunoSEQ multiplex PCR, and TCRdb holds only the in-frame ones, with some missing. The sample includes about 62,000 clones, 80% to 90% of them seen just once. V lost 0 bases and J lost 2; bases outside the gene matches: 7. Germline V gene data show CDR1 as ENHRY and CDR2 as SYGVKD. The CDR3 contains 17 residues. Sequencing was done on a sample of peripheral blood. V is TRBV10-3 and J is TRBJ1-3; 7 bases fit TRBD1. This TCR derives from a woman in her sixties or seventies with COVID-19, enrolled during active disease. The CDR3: CAISESSVQGTGNTIYF. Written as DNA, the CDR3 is TGTGCCATCAGTGAGTCGAGTGTACAGGGGACTGGAAACACCATATATTTT.